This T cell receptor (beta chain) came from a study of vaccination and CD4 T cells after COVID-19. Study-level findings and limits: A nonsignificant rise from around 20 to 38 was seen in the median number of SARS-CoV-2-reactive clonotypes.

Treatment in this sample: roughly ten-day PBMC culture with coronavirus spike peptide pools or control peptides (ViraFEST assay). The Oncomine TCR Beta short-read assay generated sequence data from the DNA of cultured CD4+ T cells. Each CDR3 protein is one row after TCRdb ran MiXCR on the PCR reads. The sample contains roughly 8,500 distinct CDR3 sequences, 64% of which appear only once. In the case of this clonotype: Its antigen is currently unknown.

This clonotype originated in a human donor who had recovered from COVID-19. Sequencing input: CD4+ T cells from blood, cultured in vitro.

CDR3 amino acids: CASGEGANYGYTF. CDR3 in DNA: TGTGCCAGCGGAGAGGGAGCTAACTATGGCTACACCTTC. V gene TRBV6-1 combines with J gene TRBJ1-2; D is undetermined. The CDR3 is made up of 13 amino acids. The germline V and J ends were trimmed by 8 bases and 0 bases, with 10 bases remaining between them. The germline gives CDR1 MNHNS, CDR2 SASEGT.